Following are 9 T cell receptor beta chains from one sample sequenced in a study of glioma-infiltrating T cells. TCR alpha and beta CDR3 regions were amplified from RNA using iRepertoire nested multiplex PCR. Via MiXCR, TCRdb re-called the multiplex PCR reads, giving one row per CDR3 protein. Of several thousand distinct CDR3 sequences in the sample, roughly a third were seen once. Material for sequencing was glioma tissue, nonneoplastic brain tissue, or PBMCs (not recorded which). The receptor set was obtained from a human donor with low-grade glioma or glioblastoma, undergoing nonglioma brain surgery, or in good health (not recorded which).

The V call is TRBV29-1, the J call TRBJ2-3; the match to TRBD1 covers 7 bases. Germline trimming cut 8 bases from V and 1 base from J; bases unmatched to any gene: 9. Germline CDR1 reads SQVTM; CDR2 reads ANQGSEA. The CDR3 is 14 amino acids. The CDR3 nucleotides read TGCAGCTGGGGCGAGGGGGCCCGCACAGATACGCAGTATTTT. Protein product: CSWGEGARTDTQYF.

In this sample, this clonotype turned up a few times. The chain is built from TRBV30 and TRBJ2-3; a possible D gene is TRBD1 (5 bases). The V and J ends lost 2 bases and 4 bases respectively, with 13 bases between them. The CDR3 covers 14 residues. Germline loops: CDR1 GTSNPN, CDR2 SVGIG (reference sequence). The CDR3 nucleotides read TGTGCCTGGAGTCCCAAAATGGGGCCAGATACGCAGTATTTT. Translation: CAWSPKMGPDTQYF.

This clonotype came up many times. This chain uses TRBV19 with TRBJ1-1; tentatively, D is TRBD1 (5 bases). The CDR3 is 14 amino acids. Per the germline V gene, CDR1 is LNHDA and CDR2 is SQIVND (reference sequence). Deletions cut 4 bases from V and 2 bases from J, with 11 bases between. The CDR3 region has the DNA TGTGCCAGTAGTACGCCGACAGCAAACACTGAAGCTTTCTTT. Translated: CASSTPTANTEAFF.

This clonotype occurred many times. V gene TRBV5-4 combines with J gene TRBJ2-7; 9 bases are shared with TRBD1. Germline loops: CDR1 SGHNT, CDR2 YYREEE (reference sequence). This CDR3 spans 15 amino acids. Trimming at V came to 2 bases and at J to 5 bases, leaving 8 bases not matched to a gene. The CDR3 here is CASSFSPGQGHEQYV. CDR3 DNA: TGTGCCAGCAGCTTCTCGCCGGGACAGGGCCACGAGCAGTACGTC.

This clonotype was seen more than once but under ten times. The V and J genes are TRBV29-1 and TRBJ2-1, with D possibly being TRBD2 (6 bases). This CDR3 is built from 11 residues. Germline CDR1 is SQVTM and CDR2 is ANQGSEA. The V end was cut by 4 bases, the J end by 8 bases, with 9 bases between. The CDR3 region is CSVVTSYEQFF. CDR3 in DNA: TGCAGCGTTGTGACTAGTTATGAGCAGTTCTTC.

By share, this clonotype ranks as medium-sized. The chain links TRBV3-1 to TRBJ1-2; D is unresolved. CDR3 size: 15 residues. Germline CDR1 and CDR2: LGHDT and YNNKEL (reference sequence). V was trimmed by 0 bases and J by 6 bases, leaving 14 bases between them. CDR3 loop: CASSQDAVRNHGYTF. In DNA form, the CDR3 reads TGTGCCAGCAGCCAAGACGCGGTACGGAACCATGGCTACACCTTC.

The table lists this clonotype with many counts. The CDR3 nucleotides are TGTGCCATCAGTGACCTACTAGCGGGGGGCCGAGAGACCCAGTACTTC. Translation: CAISDLLAGGRETQYF. The chain combines TRBV10-3 with TRBJ2-5, with 12 positions matching TRBD2. With V trimmed by 3 bases and J by 4 bases, 6 bases remained unmatched. The CDR3 totals 16 residues. Germline lookup yields CDR1 ENHRY and CDR2 SYGVKD.

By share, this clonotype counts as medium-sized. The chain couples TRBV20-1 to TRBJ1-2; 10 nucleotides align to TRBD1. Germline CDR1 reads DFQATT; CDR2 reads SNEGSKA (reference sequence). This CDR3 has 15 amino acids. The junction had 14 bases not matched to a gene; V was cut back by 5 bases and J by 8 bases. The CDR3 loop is CSAPLERQGAKGYTF. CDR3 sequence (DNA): TGCAGTGCTCCACTAGAGCGACAGGGGGCAAAAGGCTACACCTTC.

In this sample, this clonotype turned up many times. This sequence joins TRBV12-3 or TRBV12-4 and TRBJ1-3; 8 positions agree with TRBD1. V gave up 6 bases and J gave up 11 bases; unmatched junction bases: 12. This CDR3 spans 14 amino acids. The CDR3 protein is CASRRTARQGSIYF. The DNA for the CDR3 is TGTGCCAGCAGACGGACAGCCCGACAGGGGTCCATATATTTT.